This entry lists 23 T cell receptor beta chains sequenced from one sample in a study of shared clonotypes between healthy human individuals. Naive CD8 populations comprised CD45RO-negative cells positively selected for CCR7, excluding terminally differentiated effector memory CD45RA+ cells. Libraries were prepared by immunoSEQ multiplex PCR; TCRdb keeps only in-frame clonotypes and omits some of them. The sample yields fewer than 800,000 clones, 90% to 95% seen once. Sequencing was carried out using naive CD8+ T cells sorted from blood. All receptors derive from a man aged 25 to 45 in good health.

The J gene is TRBJ2-3, the V gene TRBV6-1, with D possibly matching TRBD2 (6 bases). The CDR3 totals 15 residues. Germline assignment: CDR1 MNHNS and CDR2 SASEGT. Trimming took 7 bases from V and 0 from J, leaving 14 bases between them. The CDR3: CASTQGLISTDTQYF. The CDR3, as DNA: TGTGCCAGCACCCAGGGACTGATTAGCACAGATACGCAGTATTTT.

In nucleotides, the CDR3 is TGTGCCAGCAGTTTAGGAGGGGACACTGAAGCTTTCTTT. This translates into CASSLGGDTEAFF. The chain recombines TRBV27 with TRBJ1-1, with a weak D call TRBD1 (5 bases). This CDR3 is 13 amino acids long. The V and J ends lost 2 bases and 3 bases respectively, with 7 bases between them. The germline gives CDR1 MNHEY, CDR2 SMNVEV (reference sequence).

The V gene is TRBV7-9, the J gene TRBJ2-2, with D unresolved. The CDR3 loop spans 12 amino acids. Germline V gene sequence: CDR1 SEHNR, CDR2 FQNEAQ (reference sequence). V lost 10 bases and J 3 bases, leaving 9 bases between the germline ends. Here the CDR3 reads CAIPRHTGELFF. The CDR3 bases are TGTGCCATCCCGCGTCACACCGGGGAGCTGTTTTTT.

V and J are TRBV7-2 and TRBJ2-2, with D possibly TRBD2 on 6 matching bases. V was cut by 5 bases and J by 4 bases, with 17 bases left in between. CDR3 length: 16 residues. Germline V gene data show CDR1 as SGHTA and CDR2 as FQGNSA. CDR3 coding DNA: TGTGCCAGCAGCCTACCGGGGGTAGTGGTCACCGGGGAGCTGTTTTTT. Translating gives CASSLPGVVVTGELFF.

The chain uses TRBV29-1 and TRBJ2-7; 8 nucleotides match TRBD1. V shed 2 bases and J 6 bases; nucleotides not matched to a gene: 12. CDR3 length equals 15 residues. Looked up from germline, CDR1 is SQVTM and CDR2 is ANQGSEA. Here the CDR3 reads CSVELPRTGTLEQYF. As DNA, the CDR3 is TGCAGCGTTGAACTACCCCGGACAGGGACCCTCGAGCAGTACTTC.

The rearrangement joins TRBV18 to TRBJ2-1; 12 nucleotides align to TRBD1. After removal of 2 bases from V and 7 bases from J, the junction contained 15 bases not matched to a gene. CDR3 length: 19 residues. The germline CDR1 and CDR2 sequences are KGHSH and LQKENI. CDR3 in DNA: TGTGCCAGCTCACCAATCCCATTGTGGTTGGGACAGGGGGCGAATGAGCAGTTCTTC. Its translation is CASSPIPLWLGQGANEQFF. Supplemented by reference TRBV18 and TRBJ2-1, the full variable domain reads NAGVMQNPRHLVRRRGQEARLRCSPMKGHSHVYWYRQLPEEGLKFMVYLQKENIIDESGMPKERFSAEFPKEGPSILRIQQVVRGDSAAYFCASSPIPLWLGQGANEQFFGPGTRLTVL.

Comments on this clone: Sequence at one end of the junction differs from germline and may be a read error. The gene calls are TRBV7-9 and TRBJ2-1; D perhaps matches TRBD1 (5 bases). CDR3 length: 16 residues. Germline-derived CDR1 and CDR2 are SEHNR and FQNEAQ (reference sequence). This chain's CDR3 is CASRPSQGENYHEQFF. The CDR3 DNA is TGTGCCAGCAGACCCTCGCAGGGTGAGAACTACCATGAGCAGTTCTTC. The variable domain in full, with the rest retrieved from reference TRBV7-9 and TRBJ2-1, is DTGVSQNPRHKITKRGQNVTFRCDPISEHNRLYWYRQTLGQGPEFLTYFQNEAQLEKSRLLSDRFSAERPKGSFSTLEIQRTEQGDSAMYLCASRPSQGENYHEQFFGPGTRLTVL.

The gene calls are TRBV7-9 and TRBJ2-1; D gene unclear. The CDR3 contains 14 residues. Per germline, CDR1 SEHNR and CDR2 FQNEAQ (reference sequence). Trimming removed 5 bases from V and 4 bases from J, with 12 bases in between. DNA for the CDR3: TGTGCCAGCAGCCCCCCCCTAGAGTACAATGAGCAGTTCTTC. Protein sequence: CASSPPLEYNEQFF. Combining the CDR3 with reference TRBV7-9 and TRBJ2-1 gives the whole variable domain DTGVSQNPRHKITKRGQNVTFRCDPISEHNRLYWYRQTLGQGPEFLTYFQNEAQLEKSRLLSDRFSAERPKGSFSTLEIQRTEQGDSAMYLCASSPPLEYNEQFFGPGTRLTVL.

The gene calls are TRBV2 and TRBJ1-3; D remains ambiguous. This CDR3 has 16 amino acids. CDR1 and CDR2 from the germline V gene are SNHLY and FYNNEI. Trimming shortened V by 2 bases and J by 4 bases, and 15 bases separated the two germline ends. The CDR3: CASSEIAAVGGNTIYF. The CDR3 bases are TGTGCCAGCAGTGAAATCGCAGCAGTGGGGGGAAACACCATATATTTT.

This CDR3 reads CASSQDGTENQPQHF. CDR3 coding DNA: TGCGCCAGCAGCCAAGACGGGACAGAGAATCAGCCCCAGCATTTT. The chain carries TRBV4-3 and TRBJ1-5, with TRBD1 identical over 7 bases. Germline trimming cut 0 bases from V and 4 bases from J; bases unmatched to any gene: 3. The germline V gene has CDR1 LGHNA and CDR2 YSLEER. This CDR3 is built from 15 residues.

The gene calls are TRBV18 and TRBJ2-7; TRBD1 matches 7 bases. Per germline, CDR1 KGHSH and CDR2 LQKENI. With 0 bases clipped from V and 2 bases from J, the junction kept 10 bases outside the gene matches. This CDR3 region has 17 residues. CDR3 loop: CASSPPPGGESPYEQYF. DNA of the CDR3: TGTGCCAGCTCACCACCGCCAGGGGGAGAATCTCCCTACGAGCAGTACTTC.

V usage is TRBV13 and J usage is TRBJ1-5; 7 bases are a match to TRBD1. This CDR3 spans 14 amino acids. The germline V gene encodes CDR1 PRHDT and CDR2 FYEKMQ (reference sequence). V dropped 5 bases and J dropped 4; count of bases not matched to a gene: 5. The CDR3 region is CASSQGQSNQPQHF. CDR3 DNA: TGTGCCAGCAGCCAGGGACAGAGTAATCAGCCCCAGCATTTT.

The chain joins TRBV5-6 to TRBJ2-3; D possibly corresponds to TRBD1 (5 bases). CDR3 size: 15 residues. V was shortened by 2 bases and J by 2 bases, with 12 bases between the two germline ends. Germline CDR1 reads SGHDT; CDR2 reads YYEEEE. CDR3 bases: TGTGCCAGCAGCTTTGGTACAGGTGACACAGATACGCAGTATTTT. As protein: CASSFGTGDTDTQYF.

The rearrangement uses TRBV7-9 and TRBJ2-7, with 8 bases matching TRBD1. The length of the CDR3 is 12 residues. With 3 bases clipped from V and 6 bases from J, the junction kept 1 base outside the gene matches. Germline loops: CDR1 SEHNR, CDR2 FQNEAQ (reference sequence). The CDR3 nucleotides read TGTGCCAGCAGCTTCGACAGGGGCGAGCAGTACTTC. Translating gives CASSFDRGEQYF.

This clone was detected only once. The chain combines TRBV7-9 with TRBJ2-2; TRBD2 agrees at 8 bases. V gave up 1 base and J gave up 8 bases; unmatched junction bases: 9. Germline CDR1 and CDR2: SEHNR and FQNEAQ (reference sequence). This CDR3 comprises 16 residues. The DNA for the CDR3 is TGTGCCAGCAGCTTAGTCAAGCGGGAGCCCCGAGGGGAGCTGTTTTTT. It specifies CASSLVKREPRGELFF.

The V and J genes are TRBV7-9 and TRBJ2-1; 10 bases map to TRBD2. J lost 0 bases, V lost 5 bases, and 10 bases had no gene match. This CDR3 region has 18 residues. Germline CDR1 reads SEHNR; CDR2 reads FQNEAQ (reference sequence). CDR3 coding DNA: TGTGCCAGCAGCGATAGACTAGCGGGCGTGAGCTCCTACAATGAGCAGTTCTTC. This sequence encodes CASSDRLAGVSSYNEQFF.

CDR3 nucleotide sequence: TGTGCCAGCAAGGGGCCGCCGGGACTAGTAACGGAGCAGTACTTC. Protein: CASKGPPGLVTEQYF. This sequence joins TRBV14 and TRBJ2-7; 8 nucleotides match TRBD2. The V and J ends lost 7 bases and 7 bases, in that order; junction bases with no gene match: 15. The CDR3 runs to 15 residues. Germline V gives CDR1 SGHDN, CDR2 FVKESK.

CDR3 region: CAWSVGLAGRETQYF. CDR3 nucleotides: TGTGCCTGGAGTGTAGGACTAGCGGGAAGAGAGACCCAGTACTTC. This chain uses TRBV30 with TRBJ2-5; 12 nucleotides align to TRBD2. Germline CDR1 is GTSNPN and CDR2 is SVGIG (reference sequence). The length of the CDR3 is 15 residues. J gave up 4 bases and V 0 bases, and 3 bases lay outside the gene matches. Looking up the rest from reference TRBV30 and TRBJ2-5 gives the full variable domain: SQTIHQWPATLVQPVGSPLSLECTVEGTSNPNLYWYRQAAGRGLQLLFYSVGIGQISSEVPQNLSASRPQDRQFILSSKKLLLSDSGFYLCAWSVGLAGRETQYFGPGTRLLVL.

The chain combines TRBV11-2 with TRBJ2-7; D assignment may be TRBD1 or TRBD2 (6 bases each). CDR3 length: 15 amino acids. Trimming shortened V by 6 bases and J by 4 bases, and 19 bases separated the two germline ends. Germline CDR1 is SGHAT and CDR2 is FQNNGV. CDR3 DNA: TGTGCCAGCAGTTATGGGGGGCCTAGCAGATACGAGCAGTACTTC. Protein: CASSYGGPSRYEQYF.

The chain employs TRBV7-9 and TRBJ2-1; no clear D. This CDR3 has 15 residues. The germline V gene has CDR1 SEHNR and CDR2 FQNEAQ (reference sequence). Trimming stripped 4 bases from V and 0 bases from J, with 10 bases between. The CDR3 region is CASSSLHSSYNEQFF. The CDR3 bases are TGTGCCAGCAGCTCTTTACATTCCTCCTACAATGAGCAGTTCTTC.

The genes are TRBV7-8 and TRBJ2-1; D gene uncertain. From germline, CDR1 is SGHVS and CDR2 FQNEAQ. This CDR3 is 14 amino acids long. V lost 5 bases to trimming and J lost 8 bases, with 16 bases between them. The DNA of the CDR3 is TGTGCCAGCAGCCTAGGTAATCCGTTGGATGAGCAGTTCTTC. This sequence encodes CASSLGNPLDEQFF.

This chain links TRBV5-6 with TRBJ2-7; 7 nucleotides line up with TRBD2. The CDR3 length is 15 residues. The trim removed 4 bases at V and 5 bases at J, leaving 12 bases unmatched. Germline V gene lookup returns CDR1 SGHDT and CDR2 YYEEEE. The CDR3 loop reads CASSAPGGGADEQYF. The DNA of the CDR3 is TGTGCCAGCAGCGCCCCGGGGGGAGGGGCGGACGAGCAGTACTTC. Filled out from reference TRBV5-6 and TRBJ2-7, the complete variable domain reads DAGVTQSPTHLIKTRGQQVTLRCSPKSGHDTVSWYQQALGQGPQFIFQYYEEEERQRGNFPDRFSGHQFPNYSSELNVNALLLGDSALYLCASSAPGGGADEQYFGPGTRLTVT.

J is TRBJ2-1 and V is TRBV7-6; possible D gene TRBD2, 6 bases. The CDR3 has 14 residues. In germline, CDR1 is SGHVS, CDR2 FNYEAQ. V was trimmed by 6 bases and J by 4 bases, leaving 13 bases between them. The CDR3 sequence is CASSSRDLYNEQFF. As DNA, the CDR3 is TGTGCCAGCAGTAGCCGGGACTTGTACAATGAGCAGTTCTTC.